This TCR beta chain is drawn from a study of Ad26.COV2.S vaccination and SARS-CoV-2 variants (dated by TCRdb to the early 2020s). Study-wide context: Vaccine-arm donors came from COV1001, a multicentre, randomized, double-blind, placebo-controlled phase I-IIa trial of Ad26.COV2.S in healthy adults. Dosing of Ad26.COV2.S was intramuscular, at either 5x10^10 or 1x10^11 viral particles, delivered as one shot or as two shots spaced 56 days apart. The specificity and breadth of SARS-CoV-2-reactive T cell receptors after Ad26.COV2.S vaccination were assessed by TCRbeta repertoire sequencing. A total of about 30 samples were included in the TCR-sequenced set, comprising 19 Ad26.COV2.S vaccine recipients, 5 placebo recipients and 8 SARS-CoV-2 convalescent individuals. Trial participants were randomized into five groups of five: low-dose or high-dose Ad26.COV2.S given once or twice, or placebo on both occasions. Investigators did not know the trial group allocation while performing experiments and assessing outcomes.

The immunoSEQ Assay was used to sequence TCRbeta CDR3 regions. After extraction, genomic DNA underwent amplification by bias-controlled multiplex PCR, followed by high-throughput sequencing. As for the original processing: To quantify the absolute abundance of every unique TCRbeta CDR3 region, sequences were collapsed and filtered. T cell fraction was estimated by normalizing TCRbeta template counts to usable DNA, with usable DNA measured through amplification of reference genes found in all nucleated cells. Repertoire TCRs were annotated as SARS-CoV-2-specific by exact matching of V gene, CDR3 amino acid sequence and J gene to a known reactive TCR set. The reference SARS-CoV-2 TCR set came from MIRA and was filtered for enrichment in COVID-19-positive ImmuneCODE repertoires, removing public or cross-reactive TCRs. Based on the MIRA antigens, annotated TCRs were further analysed at the level of specific ORF or position within ORF. Depth was the summed frequency of annotated unique rearrangements, while breadth was defined as annotated unique rearrangements over total unique productive rearrangements. Group comparisons of TCR breadth used two-sided Wilcoxon rank-sum tests. Here the immuneACCESS table is served through TCRdb, limited to in-frame sequences with V and J called. Missing clones are a known gap in these copies; in checked studies unresolved V genes cover under half, and the rest lacks a known reason. V, J and clone size reflect that table, while D and trimming were determined from the DNA. The sample table holds approximately 300,000 clones, of which about 86% were seen once. 1.9% of the sample is in the top ten clones.

From its cysteine to its phenylalanine, the CDR3 spans 18 amino acids. Solely the CDR3 DNA is kept, with 54 bases framed from the first base. The germline V gene (reference sequence) specifies MNHEY as CDR1 and SMNVEV as CDR2. The germline V and J ends show losses of 5 bases and 0 bases respectively, and no gene match explains 10 bases of the junction. General findings and caveats noted by the study authors: The authors noted that the TCR breadth and depth analyses may have underestimated total T cell responses. The study was not powered for comparison of responses between vaccine doses or regimens. Compared with placebo recipients, Ad26.COV2.S recipients showed higher spike-specific TCR breadth (P = 0.0014). After vaccination, substantial breadth of spike-specific CD8+ and CD4+ T cell responses was reported. Vaccine and placebo recipients had similar non-spike TCR breadth, a finding consistent with the vaccine containing only spike.

For this clone: Its antigen is unknown. No much larger clone exists at a distance of one base, and base qualities are not known.

The intended sense of this specimen's treatment or condition label: about 20 received Ad26.COV2.S at low or high dose, single or two shots; roughly 5 received placebo; per-sample allocation not given. Repertoires of vaccine and placebo recipients were sequenced from samples collected on day 63 after the first injection. In Cohort 1b, 25 adults aged 18-55 years were enrolled at a single site in Boston, USA, between 29 July and 7 August 2020. Ad26.COV2.S consisted of a replication-incompetent adenovirus type 26 vector by which a prefusion-stabilized SARS-CoV-2 spike protein from the original Wuhan strain was expressed.

Sequenced here: peripheral blood, sampled in a trial of Ad26.COV2.S vaccine versus placebo. This clonotype was obtained from a person aged 18 to 59 who received the Ad26.COV2.S COVID-19 vaccine or a placebo. In this chain, TRBV27 is recombined with TRBJ1-1, and 12 junctional nucleotides match TRBD1. The DNA reads as follows: TGTGCCAGCAGTCATCTCCCGGGACAGGGGGCGATGAACACTGAAGCTTTCTTT. This gives the protein CASSHLPGQGAMNTEAFF.